The clone carrying this TCR beta chain appeared once. Its antigen remains unknown. The data are from a study of OX40 agonist ivuxolimab in advanced cancers. The wider study: Ivuxolimab doses were 0.01, 0.1, 0.3, 1.5, 3 or 10 mg/kg every 2 weeks.

Repertoires were generated with immunoSEQ multiplex PCR, while TCRdb's copy carries only in-frame clones and drops some. The profile covers around 140,000 clones, with 90% to 95% appearing a single time and more than 1% taken by the ten largest. Study outcomes and limitations: The study did not work out the antigen specificity of the expanded peripheral T cells. Averaged across samples, CD8+ T cells carried more expanded clones than CD4+ did.

Trimming took off 6 bases at V and 1 base at J, with 15 bases between the two ends. The CDR3 has 15 residues. Germline lookup yields CDR1 MNHEY and CDR2 SVGAGI. Source: CD4+ or CD8+ T cells sorted from blood, taken in a trial of the OX40 agonist ivuxolimab. This sequence joins TRBV6-5 and TRBJ1-2; D call uncertain. This receptor was obtained from an adult with an advanced solid tumor such as melanoma, head and neck, liver or kidney cancer. Here the CDR3 reads CASSLGGMGNYGYTF. CDR3 nucleotide sequence: TGTGCCAGCAGCCTAGGAGGGATGGGTAACTATGGCTACACCTTC.